One sample yielded the 3 T cell receptor beta chains listed below, sequenced in a study of blood T cell repertoires in COVID-19. Sequencing was performed with immunoSEQ multiplex PCR; in TCRdb, only in-frame clones are kept and a portion is missing. The sample holds more than 200,000 clones, about four fifths seen once. Sequencing input: peripheral blood. The receptor set was obtained from a man aged 45-60 years with active or convalescent COVID-19.

V gene TRBV5-6 combines with J gene TRBJ2-3, with 14 positions matching TRBD2. The junction had 11 bases not matched to a gene; V was cut back by 3 bases and J by 2 bases. Germline lookup yields CDR1 SGHDT and CDR2 YYEEEE. CDR3 length: 19 amino acids. The CDR3 loop reads CASSSQTSGGGQPTDTQYF. In nucleotides, the CDR3 is TGTGCCAGCAGCTCTCAGACTAGCGGGGGGGGACAACCCACAGATACGCAGTATTTT.

The chain has TRBV28 and TRBJ2-7, with D possibly matching TRBD2 (5 bases). This CDR3 is 15 amino acids long. Germline CDR1 reads MDHEN; CDR2 reads SYDVKM. The V and J ends lost 3 bases and 2 bases respectively, with 14 bases between them. Here the CDR3 reads CASSLAREPTYEQYF. The CDR3 DNA reads TGTGCCAGCAGTTTGGCGAGGGAGCCAACCTACGAGCAGTACTTC.

The CDR3 region has the DNA TGCGCCAGCAGCTTGGTGGTTAGTGACACCGGGGAGCTGTTTTTT. Translating it yields CASSLVVSDTGELFF. The V gene is TRBV5-1, the J gene TRBJ2-2; no definite D call. V was cut by 0 bases and J by 3 bases, with 9 bases left in between. The CDR3 runs to 15 residues. Germline lookup yields CDR1 SGHRS and CDR2 YFSETQ.